The 11 T cell receptor beta chains listed next were all sequenced from one sample in a study of OX40 agonist ivuxolimab in advanced cancers. Sequencing was performed with immunoSEQ multiplex PCR; in TCRdb, only in-frame clones are kept and a portion is missing. The data hold about 120,000 clones, with 85% to 90% observed a single time. Sequencing used CD4+ or CD8+ T cells sorted from blood, obtained in a trial of the OX40 agonist ivuxolimab. Receptors were obtained from an adult with an advanced solid tumor such as melanoma, head and neck, liver or kidney cancer.

This clone occurred a few times. This chain joins TRBV7-9 and TRBJ2-3; D not certain. The CDR3 is made up of 15 amino acids. With 3 bases removed from V and 1 base from J, the gap between germline ends came to 11 bases. Germline lookup yields CDR1 SEHNR and CDR2 FQNEAQ (reference sequence). Here the CDR3 DNA reads TGTGCCAGCAGCTTTGCTCGGCACCGCACAGATACGCAGTATTTT. It translates to CASSFARHRTDTQYF.

The chain employs TRBV6-5 and TRBJ1-2, with no clear D. V lost 6 bases to trimming and J lost 4 bases, with 12 bases between them. CDR1 and CDR2 (germline): MNHEY, SVGAGI. The CDR3 runs to 13 residues. In DNA form, the CDR3 reads TGTGCCAGCAGATTAGACATCTCCTATGGCTACACCTTC. Translation: CASRLDISYGYTF.

The chain links TRBV28 to TRBJ1-2; 9 bases agree with TRBD1. Germline V lookup: CDR1 MDHEN, CDR2 SYDVKM. The CDR3 is 14 amino acids. V lost 6 bases, J lost 1 base, and 3 bases stayed unmatched. DNA of the CDR3: TGTGCCAGCAGGGAGACAGGGGGTAACTATGGCTACACCTTC. Protein product: CASRETGGNYGYTF.

V is TRBV5-6 and J is TRBJ1-1; 8 nucleotides agree with TRBD1. The germline V gene encodes CDR1 SGHDT and CDR2 YYEEEE. Germline trimming cut 4 bases from V and 9 bases from J; bases unmatched to any gene: 8. This CDR3 is 13 amino acids long. The CDR3 region is CASSVTGGRQAFF. The DNA of the CDR3 is TGTGCCAGCAGCGTAACAGGGGGTCGACAAGCTTTCTTT.

A word on this clone: This sample also contains other DNA sequences that code for the same CDR3. J is TRBJ2-1 and V is TRBV19; D is unclear. V was shortened by 3 bases and J by 0 bases, with 9 bases between the two germline ends. The CDR3 sequence is 15 residues long. Germline V gene data show CDR1 as LNHDA and CDR2 as SQIVND (reference sequence). The CDR3 here is CASSISASSYNEQFF. The CDR3 DNA sequence: TGTGCCAGTAGTATCAGCGCCAGCTCCTACAATGAGCAGTTCTTC.

CDR3 region: CASTLMTGDYGYTF. The CDR3 coding sequence is TGTGCCAGTACCCTAATGACAGGAGATTATGGCTACACCTTC. V and J are TRBV19 and TRBJ1-2; the D gene is possibly TRBD1 (6 bases). The V and J ends lost 7 bases and 5 bases respectively, with 17 bases between them. The germline CDR1 and CDR2 sequences are LNHDA and SQIVND (reference sequence). The CDR3 contains 14 residues.

V and J are TRBV30 and TRBJ2-1, with 10 bases aligning to TRBD2. Germline V lookup: CDR1 GTSNPN, CDR2 SVGIG (reference sequence). V dropped 0 bases and J dropped 8; count of bases not matched to a gene: 7. This CDR3 spans 15 amino acids. The CDR3 region has the DNA TGTGCCTGGAGTGTGAAAAGCGGGGGGGCCCATGAGCAGTTCTTC. It translates to CAWSVKSGGAHEQFF.

V gene TRBV30 combines with J gene TRBJ2-5; a weak D match, TRBD2 (6 bases). This CDR3 has 12 residues. Between the trimmed V and J ends, which lost 1 base and 5 bases, there was a span of 8 bases. Germline lookup yields CDR1 GTSNPN and CDR2 SVGIG (reference sequence). In DNA, the CDR3 is TGTGCCTGGAGTGAAGGGAGGGAGACCCAGTACTTC. Residues: CAWSEGRETQYF. Full variable domain (outside the CDR3, taken from reference TRBV30 and TRBJ2-5): SQTIHQWPATLVQPVGSPLSLECTVEGTSNPNLYWYRQAAGRGLQLLFYSVGIGQISSEVPQNLSASRPQDRQFILSSKKLLLSDSGFYLCAWSEGRETQYFGPGTRLLVL.

The chain is built from TRBV9 and TRBJ2-7; 8 bases align to TRBD1. CDR1 is SGDLS and CDR2 is YYNGEE in the germline V gene. This CDR3 has 15 residues. V shed 4 bases, J shed 1 base, and the junction held 7 bases outside the gene matches. The CDR3 spells CASSPGTGFSYEQYF. The CDR3 DNA reads as TGTGCCAGCAGCCCCGGGACAGGTTTTTCCTACGAGCAGTACTTC.

The rearrangement uses TRBV11-2 and TRBJ1-2; the match to TRBD1 covers 8 bases. Germline CDR1 reads SGHAT; CDR2 reads FQNNGV. With 4 bases clipped from V and 7 bases from J, the junction kept 14 bases outside the gene matches. CDR3 length equals 16 residues. The CDR3 protein is CASSSEGSQGAAGYTF. The CDR3 DNA is TGTGCCAGCAGCTCCGAGGGTAGTCAGGGGGCAGCTGGCTACACCTTC.

The genes are TRBV27 and TRBJ1-5, with D hard to call. The CDR3 is 17 residues long. Deletions cut 0 bases from V and 0 bases from J, with 12 bases between. Germline CDR1 and CDR2: MNHEY and SMNVEV (reference sequence). As DNA, the CDR3 is TGTGCCAGCAGTTTATCGGGGAGACCGGGTAGCAATCAGCCCCAGCATTTT. Its protein product is CASSLSGRPGSNQPQHF.